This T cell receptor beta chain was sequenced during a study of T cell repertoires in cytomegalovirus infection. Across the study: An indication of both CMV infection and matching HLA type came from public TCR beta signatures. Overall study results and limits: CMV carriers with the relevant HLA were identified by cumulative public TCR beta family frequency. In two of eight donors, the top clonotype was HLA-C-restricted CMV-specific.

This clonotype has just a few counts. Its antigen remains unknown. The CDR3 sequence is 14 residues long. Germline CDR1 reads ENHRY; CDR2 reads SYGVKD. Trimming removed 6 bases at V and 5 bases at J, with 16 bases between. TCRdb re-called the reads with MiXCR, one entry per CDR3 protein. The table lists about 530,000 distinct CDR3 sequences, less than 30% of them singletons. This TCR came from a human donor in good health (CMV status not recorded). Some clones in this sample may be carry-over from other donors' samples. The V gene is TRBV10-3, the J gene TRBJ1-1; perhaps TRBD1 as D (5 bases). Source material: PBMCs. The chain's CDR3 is CAIRGEGEGTEAFF. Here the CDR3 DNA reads TGTGCCATCAGAGGGGAGGGCGAAGGTACTGAAGCTTTCTTT.